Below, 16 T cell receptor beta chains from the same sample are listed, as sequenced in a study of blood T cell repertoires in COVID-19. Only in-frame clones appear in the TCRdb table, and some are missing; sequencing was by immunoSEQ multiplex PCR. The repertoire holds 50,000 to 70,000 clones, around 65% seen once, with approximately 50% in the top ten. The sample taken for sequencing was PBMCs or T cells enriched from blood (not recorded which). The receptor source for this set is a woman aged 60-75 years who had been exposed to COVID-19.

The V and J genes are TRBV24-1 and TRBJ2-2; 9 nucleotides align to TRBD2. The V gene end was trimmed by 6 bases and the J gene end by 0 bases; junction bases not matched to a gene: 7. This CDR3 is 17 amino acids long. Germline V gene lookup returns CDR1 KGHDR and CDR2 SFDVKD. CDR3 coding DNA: TGTGCCACCAGTTACCCTAGCGGGAACGCGAACACCGGGGAGCTGTTTTTT. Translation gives CATSYPSGNANTGELFF.

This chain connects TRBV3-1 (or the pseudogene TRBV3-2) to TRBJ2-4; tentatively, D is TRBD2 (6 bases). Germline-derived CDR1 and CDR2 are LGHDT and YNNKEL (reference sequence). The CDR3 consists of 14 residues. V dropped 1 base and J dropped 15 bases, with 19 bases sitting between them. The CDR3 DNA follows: TGTGCCAGCAGCCAAGGCAGGAGGGCCGGTCTTAGGTACTTC. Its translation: CASSQGRRAGLRYF.

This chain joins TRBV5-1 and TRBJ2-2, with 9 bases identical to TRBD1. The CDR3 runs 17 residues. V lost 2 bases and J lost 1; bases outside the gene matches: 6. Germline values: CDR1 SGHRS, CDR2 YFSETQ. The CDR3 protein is CASSLEPGQGNTGELFF. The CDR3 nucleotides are TGCGCCAGCAGCTTAGAACCGGGACAGGGGAACACCGGGGAGCTGTTTTTT. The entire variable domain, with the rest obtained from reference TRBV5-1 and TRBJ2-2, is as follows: KAGVTQTPRYLIKTRGQQVTLSCSPISGHRSVSWYQQTPGQGLQFLFEYFSETQRNKGNFPGRFSGRQFSNSRSEMNVSTLELGDSALYLCASSLEPGQGNTGELFFGEGSRLTVL.

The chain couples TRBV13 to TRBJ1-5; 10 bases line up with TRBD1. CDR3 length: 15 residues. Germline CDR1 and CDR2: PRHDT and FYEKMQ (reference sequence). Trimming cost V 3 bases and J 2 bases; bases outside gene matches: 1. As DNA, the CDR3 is TGTGCCAGCAGCTTTGGGACAGGGGGCAATCAGCCCCAGCATTTT. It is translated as CASSFGTGGNQPQHF.

The DNA of the CDR3 is TGTGCCAGCAGCCCATCGCAAGCCCCAGTAGGGGGGCAGTATTTT. Its translation: CASSPSQAPVGGQYF. V usage is TRBV3-1 (or the pseudogene TRBV3-2) and J usage is TRBJ2-3; maybe TRBD1 (6 bases). The CDR3 runs 15 residues. V dropped 4 bases and J dropped 11 bases, with 22 bases sitting between them. Germline V gives CDR1 LGHDT, CDR2 YNNKEL (reference sequence).

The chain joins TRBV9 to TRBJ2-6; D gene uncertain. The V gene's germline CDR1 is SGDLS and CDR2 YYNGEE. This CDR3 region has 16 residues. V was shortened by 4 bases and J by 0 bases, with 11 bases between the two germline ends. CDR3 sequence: CASSSDRSSGANVLTF. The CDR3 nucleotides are TGTGCCAGCAGCTCCGACCGGAGCTCTGGGGCCAACGTCCTGACTTTC. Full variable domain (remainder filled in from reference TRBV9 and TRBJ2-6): DSGVTQTPKHLITATGQRVTLRCSPRSGDLSVYWYQQSLDQGLQFLIQYYNGEERAKGNILERFSAQQFPDLHSELNLSSLELGDSALYFCASSSDRSSGANVLTFGAGSRLTVL.

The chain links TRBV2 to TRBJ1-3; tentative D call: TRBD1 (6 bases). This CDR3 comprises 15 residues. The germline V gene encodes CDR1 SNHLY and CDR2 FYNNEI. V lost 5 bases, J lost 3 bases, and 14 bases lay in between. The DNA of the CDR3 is TGTGCCAGCAGTTTAGGGGGAATTGGTGGAAACACCATATATTTT. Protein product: CASSLGGIGGNTIYF.

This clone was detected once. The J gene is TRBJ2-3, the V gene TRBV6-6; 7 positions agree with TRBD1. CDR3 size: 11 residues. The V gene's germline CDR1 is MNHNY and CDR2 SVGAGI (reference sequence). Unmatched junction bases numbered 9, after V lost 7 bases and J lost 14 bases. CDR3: CASTTGTVWYF. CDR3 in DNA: TGTGCCAGCACCACAGGGACAGTCTGGTATTTT.

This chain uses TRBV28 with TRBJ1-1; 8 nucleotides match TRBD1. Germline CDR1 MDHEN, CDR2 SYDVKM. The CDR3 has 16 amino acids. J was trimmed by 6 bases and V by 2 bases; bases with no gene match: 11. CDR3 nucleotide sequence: TGTGCCAGCAGTTTAGCCCTCAGGGGGCAAGTCGCTGAAGCTTTCTTT. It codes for CASSLALRGQVAEAFF.

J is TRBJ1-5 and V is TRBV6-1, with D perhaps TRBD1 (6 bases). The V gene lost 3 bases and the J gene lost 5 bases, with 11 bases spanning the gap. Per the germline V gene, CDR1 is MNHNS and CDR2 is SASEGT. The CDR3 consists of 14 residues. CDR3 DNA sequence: TGTGCCAGCAGTGAGGCAGGGGCGCATCAGCCCCAGCATTTT. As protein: CASSEAGAHQPQHF.

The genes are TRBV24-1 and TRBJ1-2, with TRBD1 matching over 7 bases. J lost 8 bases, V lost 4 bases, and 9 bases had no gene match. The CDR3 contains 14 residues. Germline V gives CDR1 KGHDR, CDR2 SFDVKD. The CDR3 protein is CATSEPTGVSGYTF. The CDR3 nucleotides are TGTGCCACCAGTGAACCCACAGGGGTGTCGGGCTACACCTTC.

CDR3 amino acids: CASSITGGADQPQHF. CDR3 nucleotides: TGTGCCAGCAGCATAACAGGGGGCGCGGATCAGCCCCAGCATTTT. The V gene is TRBV6-4, the J gene TRBJ1-5, with 9 bases identical to TRBD1. Trimming at V came to 6 bases and at J to 5 bases, leaving 8 bases not matched to a gene. Germline CDR1 MRHNA, CDR2 SNTAGT. The CDR3 spans 15 residues.

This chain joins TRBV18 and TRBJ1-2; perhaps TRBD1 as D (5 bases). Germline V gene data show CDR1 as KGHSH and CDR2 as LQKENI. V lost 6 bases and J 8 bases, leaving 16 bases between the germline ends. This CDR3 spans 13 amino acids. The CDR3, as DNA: TGTGCCAGCTCCTCGGACACCTACAAGGGCTACACCTTC. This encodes CASSSDTYKGYTF.

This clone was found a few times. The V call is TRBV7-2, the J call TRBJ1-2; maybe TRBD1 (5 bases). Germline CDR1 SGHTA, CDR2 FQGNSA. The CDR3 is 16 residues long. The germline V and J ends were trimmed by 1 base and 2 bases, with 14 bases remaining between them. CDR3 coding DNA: TGTGCCAGCAGCTTAGAGGGTTTGGGGCAGAACTATGGCTACACCTTC. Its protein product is CASSLEGLGQNYGYTF. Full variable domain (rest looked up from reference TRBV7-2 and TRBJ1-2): GAGVSQSPSNKVTEKGKDVELRCDPISGHTALYWYRQSLGQGLEFLIYFQGNSAPDKSGLPSDRFSAERTGGSVSTLTIQRTQQEDSAVYLCASSLEGLGQNYGYTFGSGTRLTVV.

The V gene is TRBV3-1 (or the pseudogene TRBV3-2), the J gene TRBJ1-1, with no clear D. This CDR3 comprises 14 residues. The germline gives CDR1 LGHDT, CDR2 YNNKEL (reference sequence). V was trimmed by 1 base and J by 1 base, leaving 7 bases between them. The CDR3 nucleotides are TGTGCCAGCAGCCAAGCATGGAGGAACACTGAAGCTTTCTTT. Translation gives CASSQAWRNTEAFF.

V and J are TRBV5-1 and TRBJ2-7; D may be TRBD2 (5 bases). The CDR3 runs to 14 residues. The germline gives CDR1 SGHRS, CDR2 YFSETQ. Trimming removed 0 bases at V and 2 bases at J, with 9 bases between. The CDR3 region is CASSLEAGAYEQYF. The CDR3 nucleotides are TGCGCCAGCAGCTTGGAGGCCGGGGCCTACGAGCAGTACTTC.